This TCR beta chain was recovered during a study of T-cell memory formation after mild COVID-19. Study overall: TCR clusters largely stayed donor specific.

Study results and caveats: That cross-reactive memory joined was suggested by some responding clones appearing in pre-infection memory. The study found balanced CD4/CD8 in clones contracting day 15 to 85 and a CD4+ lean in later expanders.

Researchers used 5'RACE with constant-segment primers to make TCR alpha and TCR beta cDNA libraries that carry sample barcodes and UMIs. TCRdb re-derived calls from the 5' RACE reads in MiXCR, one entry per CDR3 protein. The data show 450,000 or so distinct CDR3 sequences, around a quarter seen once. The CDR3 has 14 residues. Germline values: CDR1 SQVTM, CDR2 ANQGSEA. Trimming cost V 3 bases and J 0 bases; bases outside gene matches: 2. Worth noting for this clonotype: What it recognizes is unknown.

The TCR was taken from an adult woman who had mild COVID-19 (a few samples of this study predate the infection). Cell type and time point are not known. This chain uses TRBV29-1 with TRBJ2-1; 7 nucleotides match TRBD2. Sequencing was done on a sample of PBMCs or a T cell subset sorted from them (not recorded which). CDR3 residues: CSVEGEGSYNEQFF. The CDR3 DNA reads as TGCAGCGTTGAGGGGGAGGGCTCCTACAATGAGCAGTTCTTC.